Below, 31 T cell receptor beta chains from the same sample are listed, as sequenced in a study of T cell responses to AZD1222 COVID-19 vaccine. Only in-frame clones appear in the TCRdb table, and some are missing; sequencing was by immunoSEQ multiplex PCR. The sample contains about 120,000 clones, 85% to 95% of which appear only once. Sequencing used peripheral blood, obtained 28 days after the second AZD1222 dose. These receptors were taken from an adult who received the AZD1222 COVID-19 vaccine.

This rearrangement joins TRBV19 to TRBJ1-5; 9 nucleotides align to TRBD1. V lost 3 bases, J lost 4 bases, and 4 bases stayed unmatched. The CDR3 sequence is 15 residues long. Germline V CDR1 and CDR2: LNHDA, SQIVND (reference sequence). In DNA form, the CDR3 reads TGTGCCAGTAGTATCCGGGACAGGGAGAATCAGCCCCAGCATTTT. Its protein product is CASSIRDRENQPQHF.

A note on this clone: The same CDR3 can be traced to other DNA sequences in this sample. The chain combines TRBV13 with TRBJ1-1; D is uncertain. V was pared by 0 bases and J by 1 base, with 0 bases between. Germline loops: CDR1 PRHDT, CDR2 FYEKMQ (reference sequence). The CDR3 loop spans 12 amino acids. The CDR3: CASSLGNTEAFF. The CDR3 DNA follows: TGTGCCAGCAGCTTAGGGAACACTGAAGCTTTCTTT.

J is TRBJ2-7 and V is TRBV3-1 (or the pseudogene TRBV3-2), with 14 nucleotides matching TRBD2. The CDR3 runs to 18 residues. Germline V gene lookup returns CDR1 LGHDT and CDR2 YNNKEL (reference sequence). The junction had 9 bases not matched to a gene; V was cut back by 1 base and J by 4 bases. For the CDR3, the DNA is TGTGCCAGCAGCCAAGTGGGACTAGCGGGAGCAGCGGTATACGAGCAGTACTTC. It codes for CASSQVGLAGAAVYEQYF.

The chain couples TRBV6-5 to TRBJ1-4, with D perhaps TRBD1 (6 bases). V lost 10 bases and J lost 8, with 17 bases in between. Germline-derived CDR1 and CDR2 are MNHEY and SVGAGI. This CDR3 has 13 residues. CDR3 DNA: TGTGCCACCCGCAACAGGGTAGCCGAAAAACTGTTTTTT. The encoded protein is CATRNRVAEKLFF.

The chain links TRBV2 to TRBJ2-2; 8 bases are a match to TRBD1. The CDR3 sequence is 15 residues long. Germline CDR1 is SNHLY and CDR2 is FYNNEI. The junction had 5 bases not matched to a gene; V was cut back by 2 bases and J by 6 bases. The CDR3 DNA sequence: TGTGCCAGCAGTGAAAGGCAGGGGGCCTCCGGGGAGCTGTTTTTT. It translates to CASSERQGASGELFF.

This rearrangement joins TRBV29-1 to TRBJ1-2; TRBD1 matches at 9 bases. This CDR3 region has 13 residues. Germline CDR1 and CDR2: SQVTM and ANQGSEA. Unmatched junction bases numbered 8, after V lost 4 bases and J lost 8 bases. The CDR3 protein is CSVGHRTGEGYTF. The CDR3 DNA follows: TGCAGCGTTGGGCACCGGACAGGGGAAGGCTACACCTTC.

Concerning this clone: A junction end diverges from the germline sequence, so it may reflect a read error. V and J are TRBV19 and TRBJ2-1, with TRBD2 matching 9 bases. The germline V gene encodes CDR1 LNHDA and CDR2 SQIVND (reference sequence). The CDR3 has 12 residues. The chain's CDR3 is CASSIVASGKVF. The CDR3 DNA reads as TGTGCCAGTAGTATAGTTGCTAGCGGGAAGGTCTTC. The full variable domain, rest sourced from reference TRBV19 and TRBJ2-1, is DGGITQSPKYLFRKEGQNVTLSCEQNLNHDAMYWYRQDPGQGLRLIYYSQIVNDFQKGDIAEGYSVSREKKESFPLTVTSAQKNPTAFYLCASSIVASGKVFGPGTRLTVL.

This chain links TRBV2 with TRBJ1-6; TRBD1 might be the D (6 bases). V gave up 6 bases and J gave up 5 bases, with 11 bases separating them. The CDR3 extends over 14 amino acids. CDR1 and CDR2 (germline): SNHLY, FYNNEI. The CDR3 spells CASSRGAHNSPLHF. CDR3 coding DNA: TGTGCCAGCAGCAGGGGAGCCCATAATTCACCCCTCCACTTT.

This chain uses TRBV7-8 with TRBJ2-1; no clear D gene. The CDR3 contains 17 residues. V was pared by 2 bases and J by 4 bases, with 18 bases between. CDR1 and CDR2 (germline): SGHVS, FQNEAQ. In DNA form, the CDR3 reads TGTGCCAGCAGCTTACTCGACATGGTAGCCCCGTACAATGAGCAGTTCTTC. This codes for CASSLLDMVAPYNEQFF.

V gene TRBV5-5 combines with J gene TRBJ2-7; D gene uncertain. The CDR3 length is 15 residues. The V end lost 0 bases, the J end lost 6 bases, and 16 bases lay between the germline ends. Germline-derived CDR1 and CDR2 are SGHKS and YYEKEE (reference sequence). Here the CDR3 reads CASSLELRTPSEQYF. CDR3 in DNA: TGTGCCAGCAGCTTGGAACTTCGCACCCCTAGCGAGCAGTACTTC.

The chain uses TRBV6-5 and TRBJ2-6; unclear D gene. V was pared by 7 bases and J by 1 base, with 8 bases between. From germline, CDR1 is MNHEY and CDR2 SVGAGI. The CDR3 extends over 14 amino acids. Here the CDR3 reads CASKKESGANVLTF. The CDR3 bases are TGTGCCAGCAAGAAAGAATCTGGGGCCAACGTCCTGACTTTC.

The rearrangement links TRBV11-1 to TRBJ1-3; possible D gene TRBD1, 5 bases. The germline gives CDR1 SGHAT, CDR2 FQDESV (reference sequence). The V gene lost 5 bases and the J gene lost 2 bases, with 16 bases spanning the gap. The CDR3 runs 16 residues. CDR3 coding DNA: TGTGCCAGCAGCAGCACGGGACTCCTGACTGGAAACACCATATATTTT. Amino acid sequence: CASSSTGLLTGNTIYF.

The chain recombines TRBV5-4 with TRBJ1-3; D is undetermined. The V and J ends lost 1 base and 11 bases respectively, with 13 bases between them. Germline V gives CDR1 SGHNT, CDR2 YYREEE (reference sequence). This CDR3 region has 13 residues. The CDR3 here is CASSLPPSAAIYF. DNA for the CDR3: TGTGCCAGCAGCTTGCCTCCGTCGGCAGCCATATATTTT.

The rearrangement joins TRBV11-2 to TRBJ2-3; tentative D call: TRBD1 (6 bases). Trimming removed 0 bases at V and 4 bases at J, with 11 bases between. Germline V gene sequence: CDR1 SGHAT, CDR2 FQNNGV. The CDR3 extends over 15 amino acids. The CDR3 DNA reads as TGTGCCAGCAGCTTAGACGGCAGGGGTTCAGATACGCAGTATTTT. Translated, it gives CASSLDGRGSDTQYF.

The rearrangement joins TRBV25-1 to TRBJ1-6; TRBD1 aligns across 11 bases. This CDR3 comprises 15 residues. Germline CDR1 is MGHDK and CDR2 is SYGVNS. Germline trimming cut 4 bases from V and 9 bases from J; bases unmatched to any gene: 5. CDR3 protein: CASSGGGQGGSPLHF. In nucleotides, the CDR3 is TGTGCCAGCAGTGGAGGGGGACAGGGGGGTTCACCCCTCCACTTT.

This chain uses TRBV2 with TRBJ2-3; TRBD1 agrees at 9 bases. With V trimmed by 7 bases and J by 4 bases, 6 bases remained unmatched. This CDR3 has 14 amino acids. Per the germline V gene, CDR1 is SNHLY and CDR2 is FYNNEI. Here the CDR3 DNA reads TGTGCCAGCAAACTAACAGGGGGCCCAGATACGCAGTATTTT. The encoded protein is CASKLTGGPDTQYF.

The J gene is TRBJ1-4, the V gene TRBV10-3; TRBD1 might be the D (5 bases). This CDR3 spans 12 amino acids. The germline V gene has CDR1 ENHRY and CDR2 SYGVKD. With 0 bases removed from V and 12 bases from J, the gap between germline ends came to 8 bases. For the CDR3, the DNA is TGTGCCATCAGTGAGTCGCGGGGGGAACTGTTTTTT. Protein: CAISESRGELFF.

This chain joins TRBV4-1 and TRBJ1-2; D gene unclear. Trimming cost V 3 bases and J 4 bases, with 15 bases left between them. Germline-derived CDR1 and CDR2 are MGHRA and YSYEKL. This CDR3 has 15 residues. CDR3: CASSHALMLGYGYTF. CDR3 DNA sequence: TGCGCCAGCAGCCATGCTCTTATGTTGGGCTATGGCTACACCTTC.

The CDR3 loop is CASSLVRLNTEAFF. The CDR3 DNA is TGTGCCAGCAGCTTAGTCAGATTGAACACTGAAGCTTTCTTT. The rearrangement uses TRBV7-9 and TRBJ1-1; D is undetermined. Germline values: CDR1 SEHNR, CDR2 FQNEAQ (reference sequence). The germline V and J ends were trimmed by 1 base and 0 bases, with 6 bases remaining between them. This CDR3 is 14 amino acids long.

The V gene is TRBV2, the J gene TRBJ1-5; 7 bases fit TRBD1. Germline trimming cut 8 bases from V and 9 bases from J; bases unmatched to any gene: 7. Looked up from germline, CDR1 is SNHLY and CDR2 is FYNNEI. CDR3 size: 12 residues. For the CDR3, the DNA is TGTGCCAGCGGGTGGACAGGATGGCCCCAGCATTTT. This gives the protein CASGWTGWPQHF.

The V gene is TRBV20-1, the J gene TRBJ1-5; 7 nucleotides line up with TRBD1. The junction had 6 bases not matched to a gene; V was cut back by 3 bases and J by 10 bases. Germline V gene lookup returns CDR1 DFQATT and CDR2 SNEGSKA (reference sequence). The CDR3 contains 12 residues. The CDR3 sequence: CSASLGDSPQHF. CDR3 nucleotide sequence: TGCAGTGCTAGTCTGGGGGACAGTCCCCAGCATTTT.

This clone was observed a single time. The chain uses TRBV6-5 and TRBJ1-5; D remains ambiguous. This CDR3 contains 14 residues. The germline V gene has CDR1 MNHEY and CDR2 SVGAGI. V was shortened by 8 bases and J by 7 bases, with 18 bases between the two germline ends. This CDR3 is CASRSGRGGQPQHF. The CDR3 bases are TGTGCCAGCCGAAGCGGTCGGGGAGGACAGCCCCAGCATTTT.

The CDR3 bases are TGCGCCAGCAGCCAAGTGGGACAGGGCCTCTACGAGCAGTACTTC. Translated, it gives CASSQVGQGLYEQYF. V is TRBV4-1 and J is TRBJ2-7; the match to TRBD1 covers 9 bases. Germline V lookup: CDR1 MGHRA, CDR2 YSYEKL. Losses at the gene ends were 1 base for V and 3 bases for J; bases not matched to a gene: 4. The CDR3 length is 15 residues.

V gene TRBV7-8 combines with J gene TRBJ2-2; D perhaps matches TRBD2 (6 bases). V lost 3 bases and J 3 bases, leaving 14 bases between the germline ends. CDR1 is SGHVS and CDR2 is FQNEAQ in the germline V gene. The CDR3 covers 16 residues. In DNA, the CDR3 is TGTGCCAGCAGCTTCCTCAGCGGGTTTGACACCGGGGAGCTGTTTTTT. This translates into CASSFLSGFDTGELFF.

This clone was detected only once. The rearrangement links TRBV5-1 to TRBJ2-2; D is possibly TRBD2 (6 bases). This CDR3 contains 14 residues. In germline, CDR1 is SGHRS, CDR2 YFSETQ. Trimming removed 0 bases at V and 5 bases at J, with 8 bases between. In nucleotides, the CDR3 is TGCGCCAGCAGCTTGGACGGGGGAACCGGGGAGCTGTTTTTT. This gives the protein CASSLDGGTGELFF. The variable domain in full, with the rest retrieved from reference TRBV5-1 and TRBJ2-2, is KAGVTQTPRYLIKTRGQQVTLSCSPISGHRSVSWYQQTPGQGLQFLFEYFSETQRNKGNFPGRFSGRQFSNSRSEMNVSTLELGDSALYLCASSLDGGTGELFFGEGSRLTVL.

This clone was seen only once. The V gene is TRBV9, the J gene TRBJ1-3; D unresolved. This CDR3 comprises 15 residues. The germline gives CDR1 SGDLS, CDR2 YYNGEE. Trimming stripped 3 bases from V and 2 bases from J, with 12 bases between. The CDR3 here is CASSASEGPGNTIYF. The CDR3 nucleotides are TGTGCCAGCAGCGCCTCGGAGGGCCCTGGAAACACCATATATTTT.

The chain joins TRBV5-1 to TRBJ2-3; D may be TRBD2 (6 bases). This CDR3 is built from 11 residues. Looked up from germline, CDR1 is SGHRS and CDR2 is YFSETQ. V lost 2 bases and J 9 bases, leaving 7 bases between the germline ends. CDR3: CASSFRETQYF. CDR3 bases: TGCGCCAGCAGCTTCCGGGAGACGCAGTATTTT. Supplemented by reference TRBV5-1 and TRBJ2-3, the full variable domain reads KAGVTQTPRYLIKTRGQQVTLSCSPISGHRSVSWYQQTPGQGLQFLFEYFSETQRNKGNFPGRFSGRQFSNSRSEMNVSTLELGDSALYLCASSFRETQYFGPGTRLTVL.

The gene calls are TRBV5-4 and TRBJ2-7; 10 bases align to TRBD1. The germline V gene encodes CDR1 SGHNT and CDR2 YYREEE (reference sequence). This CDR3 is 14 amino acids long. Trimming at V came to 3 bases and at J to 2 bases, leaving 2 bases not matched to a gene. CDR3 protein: CASSSGQGPYEQYF. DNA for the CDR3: TGTGCCAGCAGCTCGGGACAGGGGCCCTACGAGCAGTACTTC.

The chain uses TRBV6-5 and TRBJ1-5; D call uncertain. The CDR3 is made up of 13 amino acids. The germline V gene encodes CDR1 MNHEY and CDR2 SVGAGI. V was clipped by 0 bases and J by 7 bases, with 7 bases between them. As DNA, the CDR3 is TGTGCCAGCAGTTACTCTCCGGAGCAGCCCCAGCATTTT. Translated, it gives CASSYSPEQPQHF.

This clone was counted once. As DNA, the CDR3 is TGCGCCAGCAGCTTGCTGTCGGAGCAAGAGACCCAGTACTTC. Its translation is CASSLLSEQETQYF. J is TRBJ2-5 and V is TRBV5-1; D unresolved. V was shortened by 1 base and J by 2 bases, with 9 bases between the two germline ends. Germline-derived CDR1 and CDR2 are SGHRS and YFSETQ. The CDR3 totals 14 residues.

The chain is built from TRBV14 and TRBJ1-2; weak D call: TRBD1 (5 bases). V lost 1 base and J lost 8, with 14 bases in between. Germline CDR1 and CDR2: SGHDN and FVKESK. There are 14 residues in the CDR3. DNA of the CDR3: TGTGCCAGCAGCCAAGGTCGGGAAGGGGCCGGCTACACCTTC. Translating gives CASSQGREGAGYTF.